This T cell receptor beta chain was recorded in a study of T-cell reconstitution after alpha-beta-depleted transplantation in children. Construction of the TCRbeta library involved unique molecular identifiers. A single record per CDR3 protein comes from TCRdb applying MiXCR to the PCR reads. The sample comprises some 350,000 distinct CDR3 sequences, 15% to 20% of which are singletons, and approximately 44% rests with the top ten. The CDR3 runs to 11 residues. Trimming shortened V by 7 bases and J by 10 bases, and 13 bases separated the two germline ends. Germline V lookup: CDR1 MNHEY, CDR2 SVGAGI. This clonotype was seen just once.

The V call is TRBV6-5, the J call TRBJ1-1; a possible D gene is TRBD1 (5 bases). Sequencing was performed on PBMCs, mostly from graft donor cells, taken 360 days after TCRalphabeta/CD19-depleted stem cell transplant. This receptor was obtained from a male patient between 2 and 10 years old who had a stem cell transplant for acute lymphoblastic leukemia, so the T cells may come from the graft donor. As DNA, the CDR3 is TGTGCCAGCACTCCAGGGTGGGGAGCTTTCTTT. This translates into CASTPGWGAFF.